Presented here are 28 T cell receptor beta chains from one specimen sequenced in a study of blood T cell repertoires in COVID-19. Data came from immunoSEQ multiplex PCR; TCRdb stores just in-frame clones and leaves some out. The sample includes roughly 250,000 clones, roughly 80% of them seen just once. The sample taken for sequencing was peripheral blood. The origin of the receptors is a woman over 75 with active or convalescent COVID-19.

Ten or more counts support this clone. CDR3 sequence: CASGQGGKLFF. The CDR3 bases are TGTGCCAGCGGACAGGGGGGAAAACTGTTTTTT. This sequence joins TRBV25-1 and TRBJ1-4, with TRBD1 identical over 10 bases. Germline-derived CDR1 and CDR2 are MGHDK and SYGVNS. The V gene end was trimmed by 8 bases and the J gene end by 10 bases; junction bases not matched to a gene: 1. The CDR3 has 11 amino acids.

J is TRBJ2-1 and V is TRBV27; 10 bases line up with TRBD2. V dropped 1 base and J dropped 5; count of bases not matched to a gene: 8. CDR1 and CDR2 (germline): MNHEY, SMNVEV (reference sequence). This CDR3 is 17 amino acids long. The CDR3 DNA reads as TGTGCCAGCAGTTTATTTGTGACTAGCGGGTATAACAATGAGCAGTTCTTC. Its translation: CASSLFVTSGYNNEQFF.

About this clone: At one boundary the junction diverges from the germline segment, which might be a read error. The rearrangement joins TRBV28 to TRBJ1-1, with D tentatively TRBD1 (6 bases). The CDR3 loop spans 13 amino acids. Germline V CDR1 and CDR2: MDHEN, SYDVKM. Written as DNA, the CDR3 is TGTGCCAGCAGACTACAGGGTGCCACTCCCAATTTGTTT. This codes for CASRLQGATPNLF. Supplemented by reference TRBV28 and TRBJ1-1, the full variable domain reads DVKVTQSSRYLVKRTGEKVFLECVQDMDHENMFWYRQDPGLGLRLIYFSYDVKMKEKGDIPEGYSVSREKKERFSLILESASTNQTSMYLCASRLQGATPNLFGQGTRLTVV.

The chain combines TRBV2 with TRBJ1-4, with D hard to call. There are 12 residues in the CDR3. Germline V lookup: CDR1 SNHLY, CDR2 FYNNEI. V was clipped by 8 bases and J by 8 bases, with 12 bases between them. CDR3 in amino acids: CASHSGGEKLFF. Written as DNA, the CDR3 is TGTGCCAGCCATTCGGGCGGGGAAAAACTGTTTTTT.

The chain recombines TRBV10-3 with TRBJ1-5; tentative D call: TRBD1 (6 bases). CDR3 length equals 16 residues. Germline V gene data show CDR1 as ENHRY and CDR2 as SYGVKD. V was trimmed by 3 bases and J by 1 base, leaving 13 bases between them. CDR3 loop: CAISDYGTPSNQPQHF. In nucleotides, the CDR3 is TGTGCCATCAGTGACTACGGGACACCGAGCAATCAGCCCCAGCATTTT.

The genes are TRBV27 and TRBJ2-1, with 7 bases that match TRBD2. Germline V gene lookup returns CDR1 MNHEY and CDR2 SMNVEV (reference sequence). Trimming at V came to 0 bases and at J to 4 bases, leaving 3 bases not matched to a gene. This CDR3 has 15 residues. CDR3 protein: CASSLSAGAYNEQFF. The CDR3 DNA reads TGTGCCAGCAGTTTATCTGCGGGAGCTTACAATGAGCAGTTCTTC.

CDR3 sequence: CASSLDPGWGTDTQYF. The CDR3 DNA reads TGTGCCAGCAGCTTAGATCCGGGATGGGGCACAGATACGCAGTATTTT. The chain couples TRBV7-9 to TRBJ2-3; weak D call: TRBD2 (5 bases). This CDR3 has 16 residues. In germline, CDR1 is SEHNR, CDR2 FQNEAQ (reference sequence). V was cut by 1 base and J by 1 base, with 12 bases left in between.

As DNA, the CDR3 is TGTGCCAGCAGTGAACTAGCGGGAATATACAATGAGCAGTTCTTC. Translated, it gives CASSELAGIYNEQFF. The gene calls are TRBV6-1 and TRBJ2-1; the match to TRBD2 covers 9 bases. The germline V gene has CDR1 MNHNS and CDR2 SASEGT. The V segment lost 2 bases and the J segment 4 bases; nucleotides outside the gene matches: 3. The CDR3 runs 15 residues.

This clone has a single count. CDR3 DNA: TGTGCCAGCAGCTCCACGGGACTAGCGGGATCTCGGTTCCACGAGCAGTACTTC. Translating gives CASSSTGLAGSRFHEQYF. This chain links TRBV5-6 with TRBJ2-7; 13 bases agree with TRBD2. The junction had 14 bases not matched to a gene; V was cut back by 3 bases and J by 5 bases. CDR3 length: 18 amino acids. CDR1 is SGHDT and CDR2 is YYEEEE in the germline V gene.

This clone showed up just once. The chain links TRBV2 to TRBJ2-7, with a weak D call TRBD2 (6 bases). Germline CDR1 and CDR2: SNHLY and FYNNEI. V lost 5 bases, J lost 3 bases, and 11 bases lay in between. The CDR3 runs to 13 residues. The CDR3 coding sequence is TGTGCCAGCAGTATTGTGGGAGGCTACGAGCAGTACTTC. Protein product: CASSIVGGYEQYF.

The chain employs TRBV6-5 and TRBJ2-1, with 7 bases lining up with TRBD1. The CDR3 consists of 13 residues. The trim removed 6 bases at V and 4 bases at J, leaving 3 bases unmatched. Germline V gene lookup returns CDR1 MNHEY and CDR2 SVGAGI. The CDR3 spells CASSETGYNEQFF. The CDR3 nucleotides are TGTGCCAGCAGCGAGACAGGGTACAATGAGCAGTTCTTC.

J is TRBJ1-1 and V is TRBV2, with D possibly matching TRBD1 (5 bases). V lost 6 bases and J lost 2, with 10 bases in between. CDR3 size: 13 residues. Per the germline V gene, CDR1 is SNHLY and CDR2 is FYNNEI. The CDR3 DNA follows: TGTGCCAGCAGGAGACAGTACAACACTGAAGCTTTCTTT. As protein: CASRRQYNTEAFF.

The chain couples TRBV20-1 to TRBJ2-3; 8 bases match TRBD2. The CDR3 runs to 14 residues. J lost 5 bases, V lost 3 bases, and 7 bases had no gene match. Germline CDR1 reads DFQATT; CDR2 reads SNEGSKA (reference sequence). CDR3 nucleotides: TGCAGTGCTAGTTCCAGCGGGGGTAGAGATACGCAGTATTTT. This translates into CSASSSGGRDTQYF.

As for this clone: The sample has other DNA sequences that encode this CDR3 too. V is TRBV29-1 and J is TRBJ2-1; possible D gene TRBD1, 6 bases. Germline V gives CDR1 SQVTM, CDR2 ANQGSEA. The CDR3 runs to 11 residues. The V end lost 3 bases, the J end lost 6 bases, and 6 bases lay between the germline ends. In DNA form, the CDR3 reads TGCAGCGTTGACAGGGGCAATGAGCAGTTCTTC. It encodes CSVDRGNEQFF.

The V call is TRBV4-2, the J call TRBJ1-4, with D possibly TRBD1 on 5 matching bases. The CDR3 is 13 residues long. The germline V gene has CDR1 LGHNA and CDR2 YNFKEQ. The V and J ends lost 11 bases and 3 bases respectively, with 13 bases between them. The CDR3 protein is CAVGGGANEKLFF. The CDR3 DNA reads TGTGCCGTAGGCGGAGGGGCTAATGAAAAACTGTTTTTT.

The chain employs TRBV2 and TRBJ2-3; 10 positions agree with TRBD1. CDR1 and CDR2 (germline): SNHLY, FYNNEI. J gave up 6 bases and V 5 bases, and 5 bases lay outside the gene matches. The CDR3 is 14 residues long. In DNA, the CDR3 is TGTGCCAGCAGTTTAGACAGGGGGCCGGATACGCAGTATTTT. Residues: CASSLDRGPDTQYF.

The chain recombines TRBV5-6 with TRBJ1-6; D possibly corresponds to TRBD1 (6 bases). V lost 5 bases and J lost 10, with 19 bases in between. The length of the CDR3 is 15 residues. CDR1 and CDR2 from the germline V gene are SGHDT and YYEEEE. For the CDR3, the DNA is TGTGCCAGCAGATATGCCACAGGGCAAGGGTCACCCCTCCACTTT. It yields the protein CASRYATGQGSPLHF.

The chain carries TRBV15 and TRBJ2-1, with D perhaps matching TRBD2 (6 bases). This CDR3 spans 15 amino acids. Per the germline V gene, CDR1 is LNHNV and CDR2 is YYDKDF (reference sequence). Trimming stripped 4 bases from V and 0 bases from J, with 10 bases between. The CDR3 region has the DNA TGTGCCACCAGCACCCAGGGAGGCTCCTACAATGAGCAGTTCTTC. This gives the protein CATSTQGGSYNEQFF.

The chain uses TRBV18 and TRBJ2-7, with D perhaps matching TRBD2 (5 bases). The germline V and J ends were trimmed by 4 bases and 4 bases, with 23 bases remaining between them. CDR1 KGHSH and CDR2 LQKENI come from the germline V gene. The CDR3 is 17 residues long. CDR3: CASSQSRGLGSPYEQYF. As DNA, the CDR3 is TGTGCCAGCTCACAAAGCCGCGGGTTAGGATCTCCTTACGAGCAGTACTTC.

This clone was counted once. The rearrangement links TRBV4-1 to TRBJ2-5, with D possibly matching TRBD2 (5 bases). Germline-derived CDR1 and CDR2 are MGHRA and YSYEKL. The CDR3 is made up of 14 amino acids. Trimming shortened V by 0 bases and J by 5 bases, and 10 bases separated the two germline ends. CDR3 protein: CASSQEGRGETQYF. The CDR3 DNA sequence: TGCGCCAGCAGCCAAGAGGGGAGAGGGGAGACCCAGTACTTC.

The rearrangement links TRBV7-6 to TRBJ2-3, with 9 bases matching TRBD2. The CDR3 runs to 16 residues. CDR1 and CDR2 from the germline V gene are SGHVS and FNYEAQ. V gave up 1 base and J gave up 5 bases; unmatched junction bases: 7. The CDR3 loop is CASSLGLAGSLDTQYF. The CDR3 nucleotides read TGTGCCAGCAGCTTAGGGCTAGCGGGGTCACTAGATACGCAGTATTTT.

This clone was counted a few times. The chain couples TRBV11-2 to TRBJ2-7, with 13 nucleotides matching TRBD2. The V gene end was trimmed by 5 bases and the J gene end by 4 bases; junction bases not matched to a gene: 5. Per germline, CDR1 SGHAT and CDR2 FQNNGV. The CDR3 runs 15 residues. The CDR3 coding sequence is TGTGCCAGCAGCGTTGGGACTAGCGGGATTTACGAGCAGTACTTC. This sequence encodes CASSVGTSGIYEQYF.

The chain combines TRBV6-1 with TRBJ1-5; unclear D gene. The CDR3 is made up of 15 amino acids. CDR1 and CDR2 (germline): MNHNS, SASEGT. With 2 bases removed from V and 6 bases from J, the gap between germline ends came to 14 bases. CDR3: CASSERSAGRQPQHF. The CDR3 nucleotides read TGTGCCAGCAGTGAACGTAGCGCAGGCCGTCAGCCCCAGCATTTT.

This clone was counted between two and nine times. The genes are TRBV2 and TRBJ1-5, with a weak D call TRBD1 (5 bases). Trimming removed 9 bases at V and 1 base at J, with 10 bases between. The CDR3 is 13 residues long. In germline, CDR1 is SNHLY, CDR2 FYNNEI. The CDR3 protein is CASKRDSNQPQHF. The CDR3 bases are TGTGCCAGTAAGCGGGACAGCAATCAGCCCCAGCATTTT.

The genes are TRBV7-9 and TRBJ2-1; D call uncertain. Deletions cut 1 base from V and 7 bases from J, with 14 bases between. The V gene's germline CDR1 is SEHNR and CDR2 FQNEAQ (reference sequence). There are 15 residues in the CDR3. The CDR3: CASSLEGLAVNEQFF. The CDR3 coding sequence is TGTGCCAGCAGCTTAGAAGGCTTAGCCGTGAATGAGCAGTTCTTC. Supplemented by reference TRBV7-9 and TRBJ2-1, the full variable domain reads DTGVSQNPRHKITKRGQNVTFRCDPISEHNRLYWYRQTLGQGPEFLTYFQNEAQLEKSRLLSDRFSAERPKGSFSTLEIQRTEQGDSAMYLCASSLEGLAVNEQFFGPGTRLTVL.

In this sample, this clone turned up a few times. CDR3 loop: CASSAGQPYSNQPQHF. The CDR3 bases are TGTGCCAGCAGCGCTGGACAGCCCTATAGCAATCAGCCCCAGCATTTT. The V gene is TRBV5-4, the J gene TRBJ1-5; D possibly corresponds to TRBD1 (6 bases). Deletions cut 4 bases from V and 0 bases from J, with 14 bases between. Germline CDR1 SGHNT, CDR2 YYREEE (reference sequence). The CDR3 loop spans 16 amino acids.

This CDR3 is CASSNVQASTDTQYF. The CDR3 nucleotides read TGTGCCAGCAGTAACGTCCAGGCTAGCACAGATACGCAGTATTTT. The rearrangement links TRBV28 to TRBJ2-3; D not certain. The CDR3 is made up of 15 amino acids. V lost 5 bases, J lost 0 bases, and 12 bases lay in between. Germline lookup yields CDR1 MDHEN and CDR2 SYDVKM.

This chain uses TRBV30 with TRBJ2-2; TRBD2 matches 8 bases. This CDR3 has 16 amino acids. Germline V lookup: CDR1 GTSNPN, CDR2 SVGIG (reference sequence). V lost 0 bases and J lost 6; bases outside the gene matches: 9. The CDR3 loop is CAWSVNIGGAAGELFF. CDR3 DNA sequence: TGTGCCTGGAGTGTAAACATCGGGGGGGCCGCCGGGGAGCTGTTTTTT.